Presented here are 12 T cell receptor beta chains from one specimen sequenced in a study of T cells in Graves' hyperthyroidism and ophthalmopathy. Amplified regions were TCR beta CDR3 sequences from RNA transcripts. The HTBI primer set was used in a first-round RT-PCR of the TCR CDR3. Using its own MiXCR run on the multiplex PCR reads, TCRdb lists one record per CDR3 protein. This table has about 400,000 distinct CDR3 sequences, around 14% appearing once. Material for sequencing was blood. These receptors originate from a woman aged 25 to 45 with Graves' hyperthyroidism.

This clonotype occurred a few times. The rearrangement uses TRBV15 and TRBJ1-2; D gene unclear. Germline assignment: CDR1 LNHNV and CDR2 YYDKDF (reference sequence). V lost 0 bases to trimming and J lost 4 bases, with 9 bases between them. The CDR3 is made up of 14 amino acids. The CDR3 nucleotides read TGTGCCACCAGCAGAGATCGGGAAGGCTATGGCTACACCTTC. It is translated as CATSRDREGYGYTF. The entire variable domain, with the rest obtained from reference TRBV15 and TRBJ1-2, is as follows: DAMVIQNPRYQVTQFGKPVTLSCSQTLNHNVMYWYQQKSSQAPKLLFHYYDKDFNNEADTPDNFQSRRPNTSFCFLDIRSPGLGDTAMYLCATSRDREGYGYTFGSGTRLTVV.

This clonotype was detected many times. This rearrangement joins TRBV18 to TRBJ1-4; D ambiguous. Looked up from germline, CDR1 is KGHSH and CDR2 is LQKENI. The V and J ends lost 6 bases and 8 bases respectively, with 25 bases between them. There are 17 residues in the CDR3. The DNA for the CDR3 is TGTGCCAGCTCTACTAATTCCCTGGGCGTCGGTGACGAAAAACTGTTTTTT. It specifies CASSTNSLGVGDEKLFF.

The sample holds a few counts of this clonotype. The rearrangement uses TRBV4-1 and TRBJ2-7; D is possibly TRBD1 (5 bases). Germline assignment: CDR1 MGHRA and CDR2 YSYEKL. This CDR3 has 14 amino acids. Trimming pared 0 bases from V and 3 bases from J, leaving 9 bases between. Here the CDR3 DNA reads TGCGCCAGCAGCCAAGACGTAGGGGTCTACGAGCAGTACTTC. Its translation: CASSQDVGVYEQYF.

This clonotype occurred a few times. The gene calls are TRBV6-1 and TRBJ2-4; D possibly corresponds to TRBD1 (6 bases). The CDR3 is 13 residues long. The germline CDR1 and CDR2 sequences are MNHNS and SASEGT. The germline V and J ends were trimmed by 6 bases and 6 bases, with 12 bases remaining between them. The CDR3 is CASRSGDGNIQYF. The CDR3 nucleotides are TGTGCCAGCAGGTCAGGGGATGGAAACATTCAGTACTTC.

This clonotype occurred many times. The genes are TRBV29-1 and TRBJ2-5, with 9 positions matching TRBD1. After removal of 4 bases from V and 4 bases from J, the junction contained 7 bases not matched to a gene. This CDR3 region has 14 residues. Germline V gene sequence: CDR1 SQVTM, CDR2 ANQGSEA. In nucleotides, the CDR3 is TGCAGCGTTGGGGGGACAGGGTCACCAGAGACCCAGTACTTC. This sequence encodes CSVGGTGSPETQYF.

This clonotype was picked up many times. The V and J genes are TRBV7-6 and TRBJ2-7, with 9 bases aligning to TRBD1. Per germline, CDR1 SGHVS and CDR2 FNYEAQ. V lost 0 bases to trimming and J lost 2 bases; unmatched junction nucleotides: 8. The CDR3 sequence is 17 residues long. CDR3 DNA sequence: TGTGCCAGCAGCTTAGCGTTCCCGGACAGGGGAGCCTACGAGCAGTACTTC. Amino acid sequence: CASSLAFPDRGAYEQYF.

This clonotype occurred many times. The V gene is TRBV20-1, the J gene TRBJ2-1; 8 nucleotides line up with TRBD2. CDR1 DFQATT and CDR2 SNEGSKA come from the germline V gene (reference sequence). This CDR3 is built from 12 residues. With 4 bases clipped from V and 6 bases from J, the junction kept 2 bases outside the gene matches. CDR3 amino acids: CSATRGGNEQFF. DNA of the CDR3: TGCAGTGCTACACGGGGGGGCAATGAGCAGTTCTTC.

This clonotype has a count of ten or more. The chain has TRBV11-2 and TRBJ2-3; TRBD2 agrees at 14 bases. The CDR3 has 15 amino acids. Unmatched junction bases numbered 2, after V lost 4 bases and J lost 5 bases. The germline gives CDR1 SGHAT, CDR2 FQNNGV. The CDR3 reads CASSSGLAGGDTQYF. The CDR3 DNA follows: TGTGCCAGCAGCTCTGGACTAGCGGGAGGAGATACGCAGTATTTT.

This clonotype was seen at least ten times. The chain has TRBV18 and TRBJ2-1, with D hard to call. Trimming took off 2 bases at V and 9 bases at J, with 11 bases between the two ends. Germline lookup yields CDR1 KGHSH and CDR2 LQKENI. The CDR3 has 13 residues. CDR3 sequence (DNA): TGTGCCAGCTCACCATCCAGCATAGGTGAGCAGTTCTTC. This sequence encodes CASSPSSIGEQFF.

This clonotype was observed a few times. The chain uses TRBV20-1 and TRBJ1-2; perhaps TRBD1 as D (6 bases). The V gene lost 1 base and the J gene lost 4 bases, with 13 bases spanning the gap. The CDR3 sequence is 14 residues long. In germline, CDR1 is DFQATT, CDR2 SNEGSKA (reference sequence). The CDR3 DNA is TGCAGTGCTAGAGGTGAAAAGGACAGCTATGGCTACACCTTC. Amino acids: CSARGEKDSYGYTF.

The V gene is TRBV5-4, the J gene TRBJ2-1; 8 nucleotides align to TRBD1. With V trimmed by 5 bases and J by 0 bases, 7 bases remained unmatched. This CDR3 is 16 amino acids long. CDR1 and CDR2 (germline): SGHNT, YYREEE (reference sequence). The CDR3 DNA reads TGTGCCAGCAGATGGGGACAGGCCAGCTCCTACAATGAGCAGTTCTTC. This translates into CASRWGQASSYNEQFF.

The table lists this clonotype with a count of one. The chain is built from TRBV11-2 and TRBJ2-7; maybe TRBD2 (5 bases). Germline loops: CDR1 SGHAT, CDR2 FQNNGV. Trimming took 1 base from V and 2 from J, leaving 9 bases between them. This CDR3 contains 14 residues. The CDR3 region is CASSLVRGTYEQYF. The CDR3 nucleotides read TGTGCCAGCAGCTTAGTACGGGGAACCTACGAGCAGTACTTC.